This entry describes one T cell receptor (beta chain). What it binds is unknown. This CDR3 is built from 11 residues. Germline V gene data show CDR1 as SQVTM and CDR2 as ANQGSEA. The donors (healthy individuals) were bone marrow donors. The PCR ran on 60 Vbeta and 13 Jbeta primers. Profiled with immunoSEQ multiplex PCR; TCRdb holds only in-frame clones, not every one. The table lists about 90,000 clones, around four fifths of them singletons. The data derive from a study of cytomegalovirus exposure and HLA in healthy donors. Across the whole study: Prior work identified 95 million to 120 million unique TCR beta sequences in some 200 million T cells. Overall study findings and caveats: A few CMV-associated chains proved CMV antigen-specific in vitro. From TCR beta sequences, most subjects' HLA-A and HLA-B alleles were reportedly predicted accurately.

The sequence derives from a boy younger than 18 in good health and CMV-seronegative. Sample: PBMCs. The chain is built from TRBV29-1 and TRBJ1-2; D is uncertain. The CDR3 DNA reads as TGCAGTCTCCTAACGGAGTGGGGCTACACCTTC. Its protein is CSLLTEWGYTF.